These 13 T cell receptor beta chains came from one sample sequenced in a study of Ad26.COV2.S vaccination and SARS-CoV-2 variants. Generated by immunoSEQ multiplex PCR, the TCRdb table keeps only in-frame clones and is missing some. The data hold some 290,000 clones, with 85% observed a single time. The sample's treatment: 19 received Ad26.COV2.S at low or high dose, single or two shots; roughly five received placebo; per-sample allocation not given. Sampling took place 63 days after the first vaccine or placebo injection. The material sequenced was peripheral blood, taken in a trial of Ad26.COV2.S vaccine versus placebo. The source of these receptors is a person aged 18-65 years who received the Ad26.COV2.S COVID-19 vaccine or a placebo.

The chain recombines TRBV7-9 with TRBJ1-1; tentative D call: TRBD1 (5 bases). This CDR3 region has 15 residues. Germline CDR1 is SEHNR and CDR2 is FQNEAQ (reference sequence). Trimming removed 5 bases from V and 5 bases from J, with 18 bases in between. CDR3 amino acids: CASSNVYRGRTEAFF. The DNA for the CDR3 is TGTGCCAGCAGCAATGTGTATAGGGGAAGGACTGAAGCTTTCTTT.

J is TRBJ2-4 and V is TRBV7-2; no clear D. Germline V gives CDR1 SGHTA, CDR2 FQGNSA. Trimming shortened V by 1 base and J by 3 bases, and 7 bases separated the two germline ends. This CDR3 is built from 14 residues. The CDR3 loop is CASSLDRSKNIQYF. The CDR3 coding sequence is TGTGCCAGCAGCTTAGATCGGAGCAAAAACATTCAGTACTTC.

J is TRBJ2-7 and V is TRBV10-3; no clear D. The germline V gene encodes CDR1 ENHRY and CDR2 SYGVKD. This CDR3 spans 14 amino acids. V was trimmed by 4 bases and J by 3 bases, leaving 13 bases between them. The CDR3 DNA reads TGTGCCATCAGTGGATCCGGGCCCTACTACGAGCAGTACTTC. Protein product: CAISGSGPYYEQYF.

The rearrangement joins TRBV15 to TRBJ2-7; no reliable D call. V lost 1 base, J lost 3 bases, and 7 bases lay in between. Germline CDR1 and CDR2: LNHNV and YYDKDF (reference sequence). There are 13 residues in the CDR3. CDR3 protein: CATSRAHNYEQYF. The DNA of the CDR3 is TGTGCCACCAGCAGAGCCCACAACTACGAGCAGTACTTC.

The V gene is TRBV4-2, the J gene TRBJ2-3, with 12 bases lining up with TRBD1. The trim removed 0 bases at V and 5 bases at J, leaving 6 bases unmatched. The CDR3 covers 17 residues. The germline CDR1 and CDR2 sequences are LGHNA and YNFKEQ. The CDR3 DNA reads TGTGCCAGCAGCCAAGATGGGACAGGGGGCGCCCAAGATACGCAGTATTTT. Its protein is CASSQDGTGGAQDTQYF.

This clone was detected only a few times. CDR3 bases: TGTGCCAGCAGCTTACTTAGTAGCTCCGGGGAGCTGTTTTTT. Encoded protein: CASSLLSSSGELFF. The chain employs TRBV7-9 and TRBJ2-2; D is uncertain. Germline CDR1 and CDR2: SEHNR and FQNEAQ (reference sequence). The ends were cut back, 2 bases at V and 6 bases at J, with 10 bases in the middle. This CDR3 comprises 14 residues.

The chain combines TRBV13 with TRBJ2-1, with 8 bases matching TRBD2. Germline V gives CDR1 PRHDT, CDR2 FYEKMQ (reference sequence). The CDR3 has 15 amino acids. V lost 1 base and J lost 5; bases outside the gene matches: 4. The CDR3 nucleotides read TGTGCCAGCAGCTTAGTCGAGCGGGGGAACAATGAGCAGTTCTTC. Translation gives CASSLVERGNNEQFF.

V and J are TRBV30 and TRBJ2-2; D is uncertain. Germline V gives CDR1 GTSNPN, CDR2 SVGIG (reference sequence). Trimming took off 5 bases at V and 8 bases at J, with 15 bases between the two ends. The CDR3 is 13 residues long. DNA for the CDR3: TGTGCCTGGGACCGGCCGCTTGAGGGGGAGCTGTTTTTT. Translating it yields CAWDRPLEGELFF.

This clone was seen only once. V gene TRBV28 combines with J gene TRBJ1-2; 8 positions agree with TRBD1. V trimming: 10 bases; J trimming: 8 bases; junction bases outside the gene matches: 9. Germline values: CDR1 MDHEN, CDR2 SYDVKM. The CDR3 length is 12 residues. The chain's CDR3 is CAISTGERGYTF. For the CDR3, the DNA is TGTGCCATCTCGACAGGGGAGAGAGGCTACACCTTC.

This chain connects TRBV19 to TRBJ1-1; D not resolved. Germline CDR1 reads LNHDA; CDR2 reads SQIVND (reference sequence). The V gene lost 2 bases and the J gene lost 4 bases, with 20 bases spanning the gap. The CDR3 is made up of 17 amino acids. The CDR3 loop reads CASSIRQFIGPGTEAFF. For the CDR3, the DNA is TGTGCCAGTAGTATAAGGCAATTTATCGGACCGGGCACTGAAGCTTTCTTT.

This clone appeared a few times. CDR3 region: CASSLSVLQAEQYF. As DNA, the CDR3 is TGTGCCAGCAGCTTATCGGTACTGCAGGCCGAGCAGTACTTC. The gene calls are TRBV7-9 and TRBJ2-7; no definite D call. The ends were cut back, 2 bases at V and 6 bases at J, with 14 bases in the middle. CDR3 length equals 14 residues. Germline CDR1 and CDR2: SEHNR and FQNEAQ (reference sequence). Full variable domain (outside the CDR3, taken from reference TRBV7-9 and TRBJ2-7): DTGVSQNPRHKITKRGQNVTFRCDPISEHNRLYWYRQTLGQGPEFLTYFQNEAQLEKSRLLSDRFSAERPKGSFSTLEIQRTEQGDSAMYLCASSLSVLQAEQYFGPGTRLTVT.

This chain connects TRBV5-4 to TRBJ2-1, with a weak D call TRBD2 (5 bases). In germline, CDR1 is SGHNT, CDR2 YYREEE (reference sequence). Trimming stripped 6 bases from V and 6 bases from J, with 13 bases between. The CDR3 length is 13 residues. CDR3 in DNA: TGTGCCAGCACCCTACCAGAGGGCAATGAGCAGTTCTTC. It is translated as CASTLPEGNEQFF. The variable domain in full, completed from reference TRBV5-4 and TRBJ2-1, reads ETGVTQSPTHLIKTRGQQVTLRCSSQSGHNTVSWYQQALGQGPQFIFQYYREEENGRGNFPPRFSGLQFPNYSSELNVNALELDDSALYLCASTLPEGNEQFFGPGTRLTVL.

This sequence joins TRBV4-1 and TRBJ1-3, with D possibly being TRBD1 (5 bases). V dropped 0 bases and J dropped 3 bases, with 9 bases sitting between them. This CDR3 has 15 residues. Germline CDR1 is MGHRA and CDR2 is YSYEKL. This chain's CDR3 is CASSQDRDLGNTIYF. The CDR3, as DNA: TGCGCCAGCAGCCAAGACCGGGACCTTGGAAACACCATATATTTT.